These T cell receptor beta chains were read from a single sample in a study of T cell repertoires in cytomegalovirus infection. No cognate antigen is known for these TCRs. A single record per CDR3 protein comes from TCRdb applying MiXCR to the reads. The table includes about 140,000 distinct CDR3 sequences, roughly a third detected once. The sequencing used CD8+ T cells from cultured PBMCs, collected from culture after CMV antigen stimulation. The receptors here all came from a human donor in good health (CMV status not recorded). Some clones in this sample may be carry-over from other donors' samples. Both conserved end residues are part of each CDR3. The D gene is left open where the match is weak. Clone size, where shown, is once, few, many, or a class for clones that have expanded.

CDR3: CASSLRLAGDLQETQYF
DNA: TGTGCCAGCAGCTTAAGGCTAGCGGGGGACCTCCAAGAGACCCAGTACTTC
D: TRBD2
J: TRBJ2-5
V: TRBV13
size: .

CDR3: CSVNLAGGYNEQFF
DNA: TGCAGTGTTAATCTAGCGGGGGGGTACAATGAGCAGTTCTTC
D: TRBD2
J: TRBJ2-1
V: TRBV20-1
size: .

CDR3: CASSISPQDSYEQYF
DNA: TGTGCCAGTAGTATATCCCCACAGGATTCCTACGAGCAGTACTTC
D: .
J: TRBJ2-7
V: TRBV19
size: once

CDR3: CASSLERGGNEKLFF
DNA: TGTGCCAGCAGCTTAGAACGGGGCGGCAATGAAAAACTGTTTTTT
D: .
J: TRBJ1-4
V: TRBV7-8
size: .

CDR3: CASSLWQEEGTGELFF
DNA: TGTGCCAGCAGTTTATGGCAGGAAGAGGGCACCGGGGAGCTGTTTTTT
D: .
J: TRBJ2-2
V: TRBV28
size: many

CDR3: CASTSPGEAFF
DNA: TGTGCCAGCACCAGCCCGGGAGAAGCTTTCTTT
D: .
J: TRBJ1-1
V: TRBV6-2/TRBV6-3
size: .

CDR3: CASSQEPRATTEAFF
DNA: TGCGCCAGCAGCCAAGAGCCCAGGGCAACCACTGAAGCTTTCTTT
D: .
J: TRBJ1-1
V: TRBV4-1
size: .

CDR3: CASSSGRVGWNEQFF
DNA: TGTGCCAGCAGTTCAGGCAGGGTCGGGTGGAATGAGCAGTTCTTC
D: .
J: TRBJ2-1
V: TRBV12-3/TRBV12-4
size: many

CDR3: CASSWGGVGQPQHF
DNA: TGTGCCAGCAGCTGGGGGGGAGTGGGCCAGCCCCAGCATTTT
D: .
J: TRBJ1-5
V: TRBV5-6
size: .

CDR3: CASRNSGGRNEQFF
DNA: TGTGCCAGCAGAAATAGCGGGGGGCGGAATGAGCAGTTCTTC
D: TRBD2
J: TRBJ2-1
V: TRBV12-3/TRBV12-4
size: few

CDR3: CASSLGYPTGLGNTEAFF
DNA: TGTGCCAGCAGCTTGGGGTACCCGACAGGGCTGGGGAACACTGAAGCTTTCTTT
D: TRBD1
J: TRBJ1-1
V: TRBV5-5
size: few

CDR3: CSARDYSYEQYF
DNA: TGCAGTGCTAGGGACTATTCCTACGAGCAGTACTTC
D: .
J: TRBJ2-7
V: TRBV20-1
size: few

CDR3: CASSQVFYEQYF
DNA: TGTGCCAGCAGCCAAGTCTTCTACGAGCAGTACTTC
D: .
J: TRBJ2-7
V: TRBV3-1
size: few

CDR3: CASSPSPRGYQETQYF
DNA: TGTGCCAGCAGCCCCTCTCCTCGGGGGTACCAAGAGACCCAGTACTTC
D: .
J: TRBJ2-5
V: TRBV7-8
size: few

CDR3: CASSPAGTPLYEQYF
DNA: TGTGCCAGCAGTCCAGCCGGGACACCCTTATACGAGCAGTACTTC
D: .
J: TRBJ2-7
V: TRBV12-3/TRBV12-4
size: .

CDR3: CASSLGVRTEAFF
DNA: TGTGCCAGCAGTTTAGGGGTCCGGACTGAAGCTTTCTTT
D: .
J: TRBJ1-1
V: TRBV27
size: .

CDR3: CAWKPGLAYEQYF
DNA: TGTGCCTGGAAACCAGGGCTAGCCTACGAGCAGTACTTC
D: .
J: TRBJ2-7
V: TRBV30
size: .

CDR3: CASSEYRGLANTEAFF
DNA: TGTGCCAGCAGTGAATATCGGGGCTTGGCGAACACTGAAGCTTTCTTT
D: .
J: TRBJ1-1
V: TRBV2
size: .

CDR3: CSARDRAFSYEQYF
DNA: TGCAGTGCTAGAGATCGGGCCTTCTCCTACGAGCAGTACTTC
D: .
J: TRBJ2-7
V: TRBV20-1
size: .

CDR3: CAAGGGSTYEQYF
DNA: TGTGCCGCGGGGGGTGGGAGTACCTACGAGCAGTACTTC
D: TRBD2
J: TRBJ2-7
V: TRBV7-9
size: few

CDR3: CASSLDRRFLTDTQYF
DNA: TGTGCCAGCAGCTTAGACAGAAGGTTCCTCACAGATACGCAGTATTTT
D: .
J: TRBJ2-3
V: TRBV11-1
size: .

CDR3: CASSPGDSSYNEQFF
DNA: TGTGCCAGCAGTCCGGGGGACAGCTCCTACAATGAGCAGTTCTTC
D: .
J: TRBJ2-1
V: TRBV28
size: many

CDR3: CASTFELTSRSYEQYF
DNA: TGTGCCAGCACCTTCGAGCTAACTAGCAGGTCCTACGAGCAGTACTTC
D: .
J: TRBJ2-7
V: TRBV6-2/TRBV6-3
size: .

CDR3: CAWSVWVRGVTQETQYF
DNA: TGTGCCTGGAGTGTCTGGGTGCGGGGGGTCACCCAAGAGACCCAGTACTTC
D: TRBD2
J: TRBJ2-5
V: TRBV30
size: once

CDR3: CASSPERVIYSNQPQHF
DNA: TGTGCCAGCTCACCAGAGCGGGTTATATATAGCAATCAGCCCCAGCATTTT
D: .
J: TRBJ1-5
V: TRBV18
size: .

CDR3: CASSYGEDYGYTF
DNA: TGTGCCAGCAGTTACGGGGAGGACTATGGCTACACCTTC
D: .
J: TRBJ1-2
V: TRBV6-5
size: few

CDR3: CASSLRTGGNTIYF
DNA: TGTGCCAGTAGTTTACGGACGGGAGGAAACACCATATATTTT
D: .
J: TRBJ1-3
V: TRBV19
size: few

CDR3: CAVGPGANYGYTF
DNA: TGTGCCGTGGGACCAGGAGCCAACTATGGCTACACCTTC
D: .
J: TRBJ1-2
V: TRBV10-3
size: few

CDR3: CASSQDPGGFYEQYF
DNA: TGCGCCAGCAGCCAAGATCCAGGGGGCTTCTACGAGCAGTACTTC
D: TRBD1
J: TRBJ2-7
V: TRBV4-1
size: few

CDR3: CASSPGTHDTQYF
DNA: TGTGCCAGCAGTCCCGGGACACACGATACGCAGTATTTT
D: .
J: TRBJ2-3
V: TRBV6-5
size: .

CDR3: CSALSDRKAYEQYF
DNA: TGCAGTGCTCTATCCGACAGGAAAGCCTACGAGCAGTACTTC
D: .
J: TRBJ2-7
V: TRBV20-1
size: .

CDR3: CASRAPGGESWWQFF
DNA: TGTGCCAGCAGGGCACCGGGCGGGGAGTCCTGGTGGCAGTTCTTC
D: .
J: TRBJ2-1
V: TRBV11-2
size: few

CDR3: CASSQVATGDYEQYF
DNA: TGCGCCAGCAGCCAAGTTGCGACAGGGGACTACGAGCAGTACTTC
D: TRBD1
J: TRBJ2-7
V: TRBV4-1
size: .